What follows are 28 T cell receptor beta chains derived from one specimen sequenced in a study of blood T cell repertoires in COVID-19. Profiled with immunoSEQ multiplex PCR; TCRdb holds only in-frame clones, not every one. The sample records some 400,000 clones, about 90% being singletons. Sequences were obtained from peripheral blood. The origin of the receptors is a man aged 18 to 30 with active or convalescent COVID-19.

V usage is TRBV7-9 and J usage is TRBJ2-7; D gene uncertain. Germline CDR1 and CDR2: SEHNR and FQNEAQ (reference sequence). This CDR3 contains 14 residues. The ends were cut back, 4 bases at V and 2 bases at J, with 12 bases in the middle. This CDR3 reads CASSSEASPYEQYF. DNA for the CDR3: TGTGCCAGCAGCTCAGAGGCCTCGCCCTACGAGCAGTACTTC.

The chain recombines TRBV19 with TRBJ1-5; 9 nucleotides align to TRBD1. The CDR3 sequence is 14 residues long. With V trimmed by 7 bases and J by 7 bases, 8 bases remained unmatched. CDR1 and CDR2 from the germline V gene are LNHDA and SQIVND (reference sequence). The CDR3 reads CASIQGTGRQPQHF. For the CDR3, the DNA is TGTGCCAGTATCCAAGGGACAGGGCGACAGCCCCAGCATTTT.

This clone was observed a few times. The chain has TRBV18 and TRBJ2-5, with D unresolved. The V end lost 6 bases, the J end lost 2 bases, and 10 bases lay between the germline ends. The germline gives CDR1 KGHSH, CDR2 LQKENI. This CDR3 region has 13 residues. CDR3 sequence: CASSGSRQETQYF. As DNA, the CDR3 is TGTGCCAGCTCGGGCAGTCGTCAAGAGACCCAGTACTTC.

The V gene is TRBV27, the J gene TRBJ2-3; 9 bases map to TRBD1. Per the germline V gene, CDR1 is MNHEY and CDR2 is SMNVEV (reference sequence). The CDR3 totals 16 residues. Trimming at V came to 9 bases and at J to 6 bases, leaving 16 bases not matched to a gene. The DNA of the CDR3 is TGTGCCAGTTCCCCTCAACACAGGGGGCTTGGGGATACGCAGTATTTT. Translation: CASSPQHRGLGDTQYF.

The table lists this clone with a count of one. The chain carries TRBV9 and TRBJ2-1; a possible D gene is TRBD2 (5 bases). V was shortened by 7 bases and J by 4 bases, with 12 bases between the two germline ends. The CDR3 extends over 13 amino acids. CDR1 is SGDLS and CDR2 is YYNGEE in the germline V gene. The CDR3 loop reads CASSPEGYNEQFF. The CDR3, as DNA: TGTGCCAGCTCCCCAGAGGGTTACAATGAGCAGTTCTTC. Supplemented by reference TRBV9 and TRBJ2-1, the full variable domain reads DSGVTQTPKHLITATGQRVTLRCSPRSGDLSVYWYQQSLDQGLQFLIQYYNGEERAKGNILERFSAQQFPDLHSELNLSSLELGDSALYFCASSPEGYNEQFFGPGTRLTVL.

J is TRBJ2-2 and V is TRBV27, with 8 positions matching TRBD2. The CDR3 consists of 18 residues. Germline lookup yields CDR1 MNHEY and CDR2 SMNVEV (reference sequence). V trimming: 8 bases; J trimming: 5 bases; junction bases outside the gene matches: 19. CDR3 sequence: CASRPRTSGERGTGELFF. DNA of the CDR3: TGTGCCAGCCGTCCGAGAACTAGCGGAGAAAGAGGGACCGGGGAGCTGTTTTTT.

CDR3 in amino acids: CASSFGQGRGYTF. DNA of the CDR3: TGTGCCAGCAGCTTTGGACAGGGGAGGGGCTACACCTTC. The rearrangement uses TRBV7-2 and TRBJ1-2; 9 positions match TRBD1. The CDR3 covers 13 residues. CDR1 is SGHTA, CDR2 FQGNSA, per germline. V shed 3 bases, J shed 8 bases, and the junction held 4 bases outside the gene matches.

The chain has TRBV6-5 and TRBJ1-1, with D tentatively TRBD1 (6 bases). Trimming left V 8 bases short and J 1 base short, with 14 bases between. This CDR3 spans 14 amino acids. Germline lookup yields CDR1 MNHEY and CDR2 SVGAGI. The CDR3 region has the DNA TGTGCCAGCGCCGATGGGGGCGCGAACACTGAAGCTTTCTTT. Translation gives CASADGGANTEAFF.

The rearrangement links TRBV7-2 to TRBJ1-4; D is uncertain. The germline V gene encodes CDR1 SGHTA and CDR2 FQGNSA. Trimming left V 4 bases short and J 13 bases short, with 16 bases between. The CDR3 is 13 residues long. The CDR3: CASSSRSQGILFF. CDR3 bases: TGTGCCAGCAGCTCCAGGTCTCAAGGTATACTGTTTTTT.

V is TRBV7-7 and J is TRBJ2-2, with a tentative D call TRBD1 (5 bases). The CDR3 spans 16 residues. CDR1 and CDR2 (germline): SSHAT, FNYEAQ (reference sequence). Trimming removed 5 bases at V and 3 bases at J, with 16 bases between. The CDR3 protein is CASSLGSGLDTGELFF. In DNA, the CDR3 is TGTGCCAGCAGCCTGGGGTCAGGGTTGGACACCGGGGAGCTGTTTTTT.

The chain's CDR3 is CASSFHGGNYEQYF. As DNA, the CDR3 is TGTGCCAGCAGTTTTCACGGAGGAAACTACGAGCAGTACTTC. This sequence joins TRBV28 and TRBJ2-7, with D perhaps TRBD2 (5 bases). Per the germline V gene, CDR1 is MDHEN and CDR2 is SYDVKM. With 3 bases removed from V and 3 bases from J, the gap between germline ends came to 12 bases. This CDR3 has 14 residues.

The V gene is TRBV24-1, the J gene TRBJ1-1, with D possibly matching TRBD1 (6 bases). V was clipped by 3 bases and J by 4 bases, with 17 bases between them. The CDR3 contains 16 residues. Germline-derived CDR1 and CDR2 are KGHDR and SFDVKD. In DNA, the CDR3 is TGTGCCACCAGTGATCCCGCTGGGGGCGGAGGCACTGAAGCTTTCTTT. Translating it yields CATSDPAGGGGTEAFF.

The V gene is TRBV18, the J gene TRBJ2-5; D not certain. Germline V CDR1 and CDR2: KGHSH, LQKENI. V was cut by 0 bases and J by 0 bases, with 14 bases left in between. The CDR3 has 17 residues. CDR3 bases: TGTGCCAGCTCACCACCTCCGGCAGGCGCGTACCAAGAGACCCAGTACTTC. Encoded protein: CASSPPPAGAYQETQYF.

V and J are TRBV15 and TRBJ2-2; 8 bases fit TRBD2. This CDR3 has 16 amino acids. Trimming took 3 bases from V and 5 from J; bases not matched to a gene: 8. Per the germline V gene, CDR1 is LNHNV and CDR2 is YYDKDF (reference sequence). DNA for the CDR3: TGTGCCACCAGCAGTGCGGGGGGTATGTTGACCGGGGAGCTGTTTTTT. This sequence encodes CATSSAGGMLTGELFF.

The V and J genes are TRBV5-1 and TRBJ1-1; no clear D. Germline assignment: CDR1 SGHRS and CDR2 YFSETQ. V lost 0 bases to trimming and J lost 5 bases, with 11 bases between them. This CDR3 has 14 residues. The CDR3 coding sequence is TGCGCCAGCAGCTTGGTCCCAGAAGAAACTGAAGCTTTCTTT. Its translation: CASSLVPEETEAFF.

This clone was observed once. The chain is built from TRBV4-1 and TRBJ2-3; 12 bases agree with TRBD2. CDR3 length: 14 residues. Trimming at V came to 6 bases and at J to 4 bases, leaving 2 bases not matched to a gene. In germline, CDR1 is MGHRA, CDR2 YSYEKL. The chain's CDR3 is CASSLAGGSDTQYF. CDR3 bases: TGCGCCAGCAGTCTAGCGGGAGGGTCAGATACGCAGTATTTT.

The chain recombines TRBV6-2 or TRBV6-3 with TRBJ1-1; 8 bases line up with TRBD1. Germline trimming cut 3 bases from V and 5 bases from J; bases unmatched to any gene: 5. CDR1 is MNHEY, CDR2 SVGEGT, per germline. The CDR3 runs 14 residues. The CDR3 region is CASSYNTGGTEAFF. The CDR3 region has the DNA TGTGCCAGCAGTTATAACACAGGGGGTACTGAAGCTTTCTTT.

The chain links TRBV18 to TRBJ2-2; the match to TRBD1 covers 9 bases. CDR3 size: 17 residues. V gave up 6 bases and J gave up 0 bases; unmatched junction bases: 8. The V gene's germline CDR1 is KGHSH and CDR2 LQKENI. The CDR3 sequence: CASSLHRDRANTGELFF. CDR3 coding DNA: TGTGCCAGCTCCCTACATAGGGACAGGGCGAACACCGGGGAGCTGTTTTTT. The entire variable domain, with the rest obtained from reference TRBV18 and TRBJ2-2, is as follows: NAGVMQNPRHLVRRRGQEARLRCSPMKGHSHVYWYRQLPEEGLKFMVYLQKENIIDESGMPKERFSAEFPKEGPSILRIQQVVRGDSAAYFCASSLHRDRANTGELFFGEGSRLTVL.

This clone was observed once. The genes are TRBV4-3 and TRBJ1-6; D gene ambiguous. CDR3 length: 17 amino acids. Germline assignment: CDR1 LGHNA and CDR2 YSLEER. V was pared by 5 bases and J by 0 bases, with 14 bases between. CDR3 coding DNA: TGCGCCAGCAGCTATGCACCCCGGGACTCCTATAATTCACCCCTCCACTTT. This codes for CASSYAPRDSYNSPLHF.

The rearrangement links TRBV24-1 to TRBJ1-4, with 7 bases lining up with TRBD1. The CDR3 runs 15 residues. Germline values: CDR1 KGHDR, CDR2 SFDVKD. Trimming cost V 1 base and J 6 bases; bases outside gene matches: 4. The DNA for the CDR3 is TGTGCCACCAGTGATTTCGAGGGACAGCATGAAAAACTGTTTTTT. It is translated as CATSDFEGQHEKLFF.

The CDR3 DNA is TGTGCCAGCAGCATGCCTAGCGGGGACCTGAATGAGCAGTACTTC. This encodes CASSMPSGDLNEQYF. The rearrangement links TRBV21-1 to TRBJ2-7; TRBD2 is the table's D call, not checked against the DNA. TRBV21-1 is a pseudogene. The CDR3 runs to 15 residues.

The table lists this clone with a count of one. The J gene is TRBJ2-3, the V gene TRBV5-1, with D possibly TRBD2 on 6 matching bases. The CDR3 is 14 residues long. Germline V gene lookup returns CDR1 SGHRS and CDR2 YFSETQ. Trimming took off 1 base at V and 4 bases at J, with 10 bases between the two ends. The CDR3, as DNA: TGCGCCAGCAGCTTGCGGGAGTCCGCAGATACGCAGTATTTT. Translating gives CASSLRESADTQYF.

CDR3 coding DNA: TGCAGCGTCCCAACAGAGCAAGAGACCCAGTACTTC. It translates to CSVPTEQETQYF. The chain is built from TRBV29-1 and TRBJ2-5; D unresolved. This CDR3 spans 12 amino acids. Trimming stripped 6 bases from V and 2 bases from J, with 10 bases between. CDR1 is SQVTM, CDR2 ANQGSEA, per germline.

J is TRBJ1-5 and V is TRBV2; the D gene is possibly TRBD1 (5 bases). The CDR3 is made up of 14 amino acids. Germline CDR1 and CDR2: SNHLY and FYNNEI. The V and J ends lost 4 bases and 7 bases respectively, with 14 bases between them. The CDR3 region has the DNA TGTGCCAGCAGTGTCTCAGGGAAAAACCAGCCCCAGCATTTT. It is translated as CASSVSGKNQPQHF.

The chain is built from TRBV30 and TRBJ2-5, with D perhaps matching TRBD2 (5 bases). CDR3 length equals 13 residues. Germline lookup yields CDR1 GTSNPN and CDR2 SVGIG (reference sequence). V lost 3 bases, J lost 9 bases, and 17 bases lay in between. The CDR3 coding sequence is TGTGCCTGGAGCTCGAATGCAAACGGGGCCCAGTACTTC. Amino acid sequence: CAWSSNANGAQYF. The full variable domain, its missing parts supplied by reference TRBV30 and TRBJ2-5, is SQTIHQWPATLVQPVGSPLSLECTVEGTSNPNLYWYRQAAGRGLQLLFYSVGIGQISSEVPQNLSASRPQDRQFILSSKKLLLSDSGFYLCAWSSNANGAQYFGPGTRLLVL.

J is TRBJ1-1 and V is TRBV7-3, with TRBD1 matching 7 bases. V was pared by 8 bases and J by 0 bases, with 3 bases of the junction left unmatched. The CDR3 extends over 13 amino acids. Germline CDR1 is SGHTA and CDR2 is FQGTGA. In DNA form, the CDR3 reads TGTGCCAGCCAGGGGGAGATGAACACTGAAGCTTTCTTT. Translated, it gives CASQGEMNTEAFF.

The gene calls are TRBV7-8 and TRBJ2-7, with D tentatively TRBD1 (7 bases). The CDR3 is 16 amino acids. The V end lost 1 base, the J end lost 5 bases, and 18 bases lay between the germline ends. Germline-derived CDR1 and CDR2 are SGHVS and FQNEAQ. CDR3: CASSLVGRGTFNEQYF. CDR3 nucleotides: TGTGCCAGCAGCTTAGTAGGCAGGGGGACTTTTAACGAGCAGTACTTC.

The sample holds one count of this clone. The V call is TRBV5-1, the J call TRBJ2-5; 14 bases are shared with TRBD2. The V gene end was trimmed by 0 bases and the J gene end by 1 base; junction bases not matched to a gene: 11. Germline CDR1 SGHRS, CDR2 YFSETQ. The CDR3 contains 20 residues. The CDR3, as DNA: TGCGCCAGCAGCTTGGTTAGTTTGGGGACTAGCGGGGGCCTCCAAGAGACCCAGTACTTC. Protein: CASSLVSLGTSGGLQETQYF.